This T cell receptor beta chain was identified in a study of T cells in Graves' hyperthyroidism and ophthalmopathy. TCR beta CDR3 region amplification was performed from RNA transcripts. HTBI primers drove first-round RT-PCR of the TCR CDR3. From the multiplex PCR reads, TCRdb called clonotypes with MiXCR, one entry per CDR3 protein. The table shows about 500,000 distinct CDR3 sequences, with around an eighth occurring only once. Overall study results and limits: A model of 13 V-J features distinguished ophthalmopathy from stable hyperthyroidism.

This clonotype was seen a handful of times. What it binds is not known. This CDR3 contains 15 residues. Per germline, CDR1 LNHNV and CDR2 YYDKDF (reference sequence). After removal of 5 bases from V and 5 bases from J, the junction contained 7 bases not matched to a gene. A patient was excluded if there was uncontrolled infection, other autoimmune disease, pregnancy or lactation. The V call is TRBV15, the J call TRBJ1-1; the match to TRBD1 covers 11 bases. This TCR was recovered from a woman under 30 with Graves' hyperthyroidism. Source material: blood. CDR3 DNA: TGTGCCACCAGCCGTCTCGGGACAGGGGGGACTGAAGCTTTCTTT. Its translation: CATSRLGTGGTEAFF.